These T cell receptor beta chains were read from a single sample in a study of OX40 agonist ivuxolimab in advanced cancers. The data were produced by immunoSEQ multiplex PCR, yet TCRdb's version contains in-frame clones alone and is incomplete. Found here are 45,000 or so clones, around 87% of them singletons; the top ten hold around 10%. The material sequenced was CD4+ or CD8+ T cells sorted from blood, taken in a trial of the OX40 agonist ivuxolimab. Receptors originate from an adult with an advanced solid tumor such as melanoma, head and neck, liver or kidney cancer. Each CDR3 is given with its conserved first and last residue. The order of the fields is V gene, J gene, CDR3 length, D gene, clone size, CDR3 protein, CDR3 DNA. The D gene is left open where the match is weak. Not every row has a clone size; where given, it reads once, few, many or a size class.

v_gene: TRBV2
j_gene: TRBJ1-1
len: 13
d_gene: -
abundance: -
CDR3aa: CASTPSVRMGAFF
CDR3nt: TGTGCCAGCACCCCATCGGTGAGGATGGGAGCTTTCTTT

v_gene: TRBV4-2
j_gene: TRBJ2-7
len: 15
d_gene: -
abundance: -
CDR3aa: CASSQEREGRYEQYF
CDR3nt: TGTGCCAGCAGCCAAGAAAGGGAAGGTCGGTACGAGCAGTACTTC

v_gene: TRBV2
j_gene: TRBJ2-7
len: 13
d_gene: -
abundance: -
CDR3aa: CASSRQGSNEQYF
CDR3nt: TGTGCCAGCAGTCGGCAGGGGAGCAACGAGCAGTACTTC

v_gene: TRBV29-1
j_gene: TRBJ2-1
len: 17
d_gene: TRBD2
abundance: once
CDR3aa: CSVEDPSGTRSANEQFF
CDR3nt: TGCAGCGTTGAAGACCCTTCCGGGACTAGGTCCGCCAATGAGCAGTTCTTC

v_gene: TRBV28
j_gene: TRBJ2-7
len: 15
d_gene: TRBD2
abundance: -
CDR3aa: CASSPGLAGGYEQYF
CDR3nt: TGTGCCAGCAGCCCGGGACTAGCGGGGGGCTACGAGCAGTACTTC

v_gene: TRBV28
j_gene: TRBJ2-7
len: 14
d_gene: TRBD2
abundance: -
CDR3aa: CASSLQAGGYEQYF
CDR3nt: TGTGCCAGCAGTTTACAAGCGGGAGGGTACGAGCAGTACTTC

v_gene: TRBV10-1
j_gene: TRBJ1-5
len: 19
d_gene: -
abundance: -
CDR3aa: CASSEMGSSVDNSNQPQHF
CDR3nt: TGCGCCAGCAGTGAAATGGGGTCTAGTGTGGACAATAGCAATCAGCCCCAGCATTTT

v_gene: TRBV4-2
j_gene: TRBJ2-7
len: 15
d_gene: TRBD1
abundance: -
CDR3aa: CASSQDKGQGYEQYF
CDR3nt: TGTGCCAGCAGCCAAGATAAGGGACAGGGTTACGAGCAGTACTTC

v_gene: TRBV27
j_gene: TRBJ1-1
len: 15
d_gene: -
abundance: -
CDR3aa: CASSLRWPPNTEAFF
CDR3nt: TGTGCCAGCAGTTTACGGTGGCCACCGAACACTGAAGCTTTCTTT

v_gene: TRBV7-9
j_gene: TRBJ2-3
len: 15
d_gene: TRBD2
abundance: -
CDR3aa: CASSLLAGTTDTQYF
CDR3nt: TGTGCCAGCAGCCTACTAGCGGGGACCACAGATACGCAGTATTTT

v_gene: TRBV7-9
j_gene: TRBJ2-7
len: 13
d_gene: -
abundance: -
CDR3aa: CASSSGSNDEQYF
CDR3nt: TGTGCCAGCAGCTCCGGGTCGAACGACGAGCAGTACTTC

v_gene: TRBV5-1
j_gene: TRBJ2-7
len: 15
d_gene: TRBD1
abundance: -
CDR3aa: CASTSTTGAHLEQYF
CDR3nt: TGCGCCAGCACATCTACGACAGGGGCCCATCTGGAGCAGTACTTC

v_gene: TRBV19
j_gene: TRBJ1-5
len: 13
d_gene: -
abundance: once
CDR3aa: CASSITGDQPQHF
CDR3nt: TGTGCCAGTAGTATAACGGGAGATCAGCCCCAGCATTTT

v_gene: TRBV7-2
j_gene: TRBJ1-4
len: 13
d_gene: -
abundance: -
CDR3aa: CASSLWGNEKLFF
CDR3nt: TGTGCCAGCAGCTTATGGGGCAATGAAAAACTGTTTTTT

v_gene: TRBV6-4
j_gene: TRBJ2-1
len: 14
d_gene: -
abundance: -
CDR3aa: CASSYRGPYNEQFF
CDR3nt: TGTGCCAGCAGCTACCGGGGCCCCTACAATGAGCAGTTCTTC

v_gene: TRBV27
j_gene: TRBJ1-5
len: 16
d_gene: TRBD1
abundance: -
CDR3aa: CASSLWSQGGKQPQHF
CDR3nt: TGTGCCAGCAGTTTATGGAGCCAGGGGGGTAAGCAGCCCCAGCATTTT

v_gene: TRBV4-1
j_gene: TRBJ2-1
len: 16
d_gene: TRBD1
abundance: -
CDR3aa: CASSRIQGASYNEQFF
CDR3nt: TGCGCCAGCAGCCGAATACAGGGGGCGTCCTACAATGAGCAGTTCTTC

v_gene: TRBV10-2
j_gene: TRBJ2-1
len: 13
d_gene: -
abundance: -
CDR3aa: CASSVAYGNEQFF
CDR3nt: TGCGCCAGCAGTGTCGCCTATGGGAATGAGCAGTTCTTC

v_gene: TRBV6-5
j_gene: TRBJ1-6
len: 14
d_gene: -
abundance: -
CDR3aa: CASSYITANSPLHF
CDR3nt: TGTGCCAGCAGTTACATTACAGCTAATTCACCCCTCCACTTT

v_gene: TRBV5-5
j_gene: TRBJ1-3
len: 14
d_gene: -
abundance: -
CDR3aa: CASSLAGTGNTIYF
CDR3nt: TGTGCCAGCAGCTTGGCAGGGACTGGAAACACCATATATTTT

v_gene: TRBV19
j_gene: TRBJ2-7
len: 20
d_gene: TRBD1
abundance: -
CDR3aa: CASSIYTPRPETGSYYEQYF
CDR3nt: TGTGCCAGTAGTATTTACACCCCCCGCCCGGAGACAGGGTCATACTACGAGCAGTACTTC

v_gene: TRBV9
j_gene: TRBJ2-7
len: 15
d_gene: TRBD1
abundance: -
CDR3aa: CASSVGGQGYYEQYF
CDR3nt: TGTGCCAGCAGCGTAGGAGGACAGGGATACTACGAGCAGTACTTC

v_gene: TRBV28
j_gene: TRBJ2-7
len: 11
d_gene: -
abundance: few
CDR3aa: CASSSDYEQYF
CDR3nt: TGTGCCAGCAGCTCCGACTACGAGCAGTACTTC

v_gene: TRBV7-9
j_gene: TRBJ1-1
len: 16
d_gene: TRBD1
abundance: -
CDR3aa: CASSHRVGGGDTEAFF
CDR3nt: TGTGCCAGCAGCCACCGTGTTGGAGGGGGCGACACTGAAGCTTTCTTT

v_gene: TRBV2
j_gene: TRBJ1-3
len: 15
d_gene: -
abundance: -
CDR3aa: CASRWVDSSGNTIYF
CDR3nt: TGTGCCAGCAGATGGGTAGACAGCTCTGGAAACACCATATATTTT

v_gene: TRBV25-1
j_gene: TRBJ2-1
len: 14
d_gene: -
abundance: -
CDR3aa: CASSEGGPYNEQFF
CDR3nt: TGTGCCAGCAGTGAGGGTGGACCCTACAATGAGCAGTTCTTC

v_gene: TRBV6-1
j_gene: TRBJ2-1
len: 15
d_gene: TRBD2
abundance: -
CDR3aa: CASSEIAGNPNEQFF
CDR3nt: TGTGCCAGCAGTGAAATAGCGGGAAATCCGAATGAGCAGTTCTTC

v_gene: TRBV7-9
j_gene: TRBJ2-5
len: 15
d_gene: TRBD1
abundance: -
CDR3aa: CASSLVQGIQETQYF
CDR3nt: TGTGCCAGCAGCTTAGTACAGGGGATTCAAGAGACCCAGTACTTC

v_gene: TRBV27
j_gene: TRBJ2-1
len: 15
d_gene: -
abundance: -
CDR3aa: CASGNVGGAGDEQFF
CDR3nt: TGTGCCAGCGGAAACGTGGGGGGGGCAGGGGATGAGCAGTTCTTC

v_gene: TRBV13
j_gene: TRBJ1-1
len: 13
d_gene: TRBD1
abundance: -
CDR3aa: CASSQDRVTEAFF
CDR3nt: TGTGCCAGCAGCCAGGACAGGGTTACTGAAGCTTTCTTT

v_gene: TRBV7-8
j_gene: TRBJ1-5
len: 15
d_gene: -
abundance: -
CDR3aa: CASSLTRQGNQPQHF
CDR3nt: TGTGCCAGCAGCTTAACTAGACAGGGCAATCAGCCCCAGCATTTT

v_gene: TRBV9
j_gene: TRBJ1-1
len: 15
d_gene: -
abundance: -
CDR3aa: CASSDQDPMNTEAFF
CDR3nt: TGTGCCAGCAGCGATCAGGATCCCATGAACACTGAAGCTTTCTTT

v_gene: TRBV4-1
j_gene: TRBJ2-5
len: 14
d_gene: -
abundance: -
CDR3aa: CASSQLVTKETQYF
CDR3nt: TGCGCCAGCAGCCAATTGGTTACTAAAGAGACCCAGTACTTC

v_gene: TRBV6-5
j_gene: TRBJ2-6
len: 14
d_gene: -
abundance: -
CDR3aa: CATRGTAGANVLTF
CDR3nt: TGTGCCACCCGGGGGACGGCTGGGGCCAACGTCCTGACTTTC

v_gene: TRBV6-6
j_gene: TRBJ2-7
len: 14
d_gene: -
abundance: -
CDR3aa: CASSYSTRFYEQYF
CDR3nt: TGTGCCAGCAGTTACTCGACCAGATTCTACGAGCAGTACTTC

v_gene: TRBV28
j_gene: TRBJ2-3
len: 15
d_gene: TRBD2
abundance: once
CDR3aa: CASSLYGGSTDTQYF
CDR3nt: TGTGCCAGCAGCCTTTACGGGGGGAGCACAGATACGCAGTATTTT

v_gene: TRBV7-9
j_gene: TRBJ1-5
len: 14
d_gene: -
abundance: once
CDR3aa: CASSSGWGDQPQHF
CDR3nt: TGTGCCAGCAGCTCGGGGTGGGGGGATCAGCCCCAGCATTTT

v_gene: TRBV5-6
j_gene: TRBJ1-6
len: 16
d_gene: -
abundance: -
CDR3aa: CASSTTPPEANSPLHF
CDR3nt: TGTGCCAGCAGCACGACACCCCCGGAGGCGAATTCACCCCTCCACTTT

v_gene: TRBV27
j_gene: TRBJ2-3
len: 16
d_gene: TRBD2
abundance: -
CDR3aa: CASSLGLAGVTDTQYF
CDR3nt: TGTGCCAGCAGTCTCGGACTAGCGGGAGTCACAGATACGCAGTATTTT

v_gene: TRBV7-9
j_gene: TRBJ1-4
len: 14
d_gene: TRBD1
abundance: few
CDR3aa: CASSVTGSNEKLFF
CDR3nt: TGTGCCAGCAGCGTGACAGGGAGTAATGAAAAACTGTTTTTT

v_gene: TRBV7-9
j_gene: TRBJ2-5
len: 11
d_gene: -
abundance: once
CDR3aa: CASRTAETQYF
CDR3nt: TGTGCCAGCAGGACGGCGGAGACCCAGTACTTC

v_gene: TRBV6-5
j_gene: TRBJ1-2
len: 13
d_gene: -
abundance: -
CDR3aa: CASSYGVFGGYTF
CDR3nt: TGTGCCAGCAGTTACGGCGTTTTTGGTGGCTACACCTTC

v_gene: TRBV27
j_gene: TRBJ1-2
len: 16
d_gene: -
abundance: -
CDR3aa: CASRRVVRGSNYGYTF
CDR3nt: TGTGCCAGCCGCAGGGTGGTAAGGGGGTCTAACTATGGCTACACCTTC

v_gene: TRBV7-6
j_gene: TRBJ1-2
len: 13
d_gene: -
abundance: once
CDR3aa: CASSPPPNYGYTF
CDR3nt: TGTGCCAGCAGCCCCCCCCCAAACTATGGCTACACCTTC

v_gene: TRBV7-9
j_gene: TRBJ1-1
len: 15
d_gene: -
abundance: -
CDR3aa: CASSLSQGPYAEAFF
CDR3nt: TGTGCCAGCAGCCTAAGTCAGGGTCCGTACGCTGAAGCTTTCTTT

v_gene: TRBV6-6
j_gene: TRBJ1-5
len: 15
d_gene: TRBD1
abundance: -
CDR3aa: CASSPDQGEGQPQHF
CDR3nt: TGTGCCAGCAGTCCGGACCAGGGGGAGGGGCAGCCCCAGCATTTT

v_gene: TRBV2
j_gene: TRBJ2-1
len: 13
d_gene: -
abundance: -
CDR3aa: CASPSGSYNEQFF
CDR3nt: TGTGCCAGCCCATCGGGCTCCTACAATGAGCAGTTCTTC

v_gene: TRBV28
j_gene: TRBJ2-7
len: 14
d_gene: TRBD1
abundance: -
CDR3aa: CASSLLGGVYEQYF
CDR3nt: TGTGCCAGCAGTTTACTAGGGGGCGTATACGAGCAGTACTTC

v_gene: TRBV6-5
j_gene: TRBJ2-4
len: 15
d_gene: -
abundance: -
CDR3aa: CASSYSSGRGNIQYF
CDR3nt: TGTGCCAGCAGTTACTCATCGGGGCGTGGGAACATTCAGTACTTC

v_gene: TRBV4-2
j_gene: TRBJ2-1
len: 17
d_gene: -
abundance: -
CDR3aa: CASSSRSDSRSYNEQFF
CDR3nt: TGTGCCAGCAGCTCAAGATCGGACTCCCGGTCCTACAATGAGCAGTTCTTC

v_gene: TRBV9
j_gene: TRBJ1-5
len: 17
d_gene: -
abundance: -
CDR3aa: CASSVEGTSRLHQPQHF
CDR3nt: TGTGCCAGCAGCGTAGAGGGGACCTCAAGGCTTCATCAGCCCCAGCATTTT

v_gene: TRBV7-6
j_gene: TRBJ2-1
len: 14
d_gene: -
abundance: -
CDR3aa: CASSLAIEVREQFF
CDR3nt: TGTGCCAGCAGCTTAGCGATTGAGGTTCGGGAGCAGTTCTTC

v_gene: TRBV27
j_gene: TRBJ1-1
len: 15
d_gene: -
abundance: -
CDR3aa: CASSLSGAGTTEAFF
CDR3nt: TGTGCCAGCAGTTTATCTGGGGCAGGGACCACTGAAGCTTTCTTT

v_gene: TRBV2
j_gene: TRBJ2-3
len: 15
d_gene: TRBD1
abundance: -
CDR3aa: CASSMTGVRADTQYF
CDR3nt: TGTGCCAGCAGTATGACAGGGGTGCGGGCAGATACGCAGTATTTT

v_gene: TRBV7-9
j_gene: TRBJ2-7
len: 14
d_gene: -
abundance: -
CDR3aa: CASSLEDGNYEQYF
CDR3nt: TGTGCCAGCAGCTTAGAGGATGGGAACTACGAGCAGTACTTC

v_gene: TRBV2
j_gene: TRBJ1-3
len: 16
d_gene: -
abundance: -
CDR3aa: CASSEGRKLSGNTIYF
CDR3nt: TGTGCCAGCAGTGAGGGCAGAAAGCTGTCCGGAAACACCATATATTTT

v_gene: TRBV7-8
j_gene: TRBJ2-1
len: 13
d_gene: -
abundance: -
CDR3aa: CASSLKPYNEQFF
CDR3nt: TGTGCCAGCAGCTTAAAACCCTACAATGAGCAGTTCTTC

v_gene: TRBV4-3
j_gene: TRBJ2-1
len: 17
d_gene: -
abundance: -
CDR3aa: CASSQDFRLANYNEQFF
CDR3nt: TGCGCCAGCAGCCAAGATTTTAGGCTAGCGAACTACAATGAGCAGTTCTTC

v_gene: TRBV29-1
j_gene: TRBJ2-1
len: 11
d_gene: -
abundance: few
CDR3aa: CSVHRNNEQFF
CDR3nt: TGCAGCGTTCACAGAAACAATGAGCAGTTCTTC

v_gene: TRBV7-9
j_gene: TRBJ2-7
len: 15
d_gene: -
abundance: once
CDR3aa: CASSAGTPSGNEQYF
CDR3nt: TGTGCCAGCAGCGCCGGGACCCCCTCTGGGAACGAGCAGTACTTC